Presented here are 30 T cell receptor beta chains from one specimen sequenced in a study of blood T cell repertoires in COVID-19 (dated by TCRdb to 2020 to 2021). Preparation of the library involved the immunoSEQ multiplex PCR assay. Sourced from immuneACCESS, this table was stored by TCRdb with only in-frame sequences that have V and J called. A share of the clones is absent; for the studies checked, an unresolved V gene accounts for under half, and the remainder has no known explanation. This sample has about 140,000 clones in its table, and around 81% of those were observed once. The ten largest clones capture approximately 4% of the sample. Sequencing was done on a sample of peripheral blood. These receptors originate from a woman aged 60-75 years with acute or convalescent COVID-19.

The chain uses TRBV27 and TRBJ2-7, with 10 bases matching TRBD1. Trimming cost V 5 bases and J 6 bases; bases outside gene matches: 13. In germline, CDR1 is MNHEY, CDR2 SMNVEV (reference sequence). The CDR3 extends over 16 amino acids. The CDR3 coding sequence is TGTGCCAGCAGTACCTTCGTAGGACAGGGGGGATTCGAGCAGTACTTC. Translated: CASSTFVGQGGFEQYF.

The chain recombines TRBV27 with TRBJ1-1; perhaps TRBD1 as D (6 bases). There are 16 residues in the CDR3. V was cut by 1 base and J by 1 base, with 13 bases left in between. Germline CDR1 reads MNHEY; CDR2 reads SMNVEV (reference sequence). The CDR3 region has the DNA TGTGCCAGCAGTTTATACAGGGTAAGGGGGAACACTGAAGCTTTCTTT. This translates into CASSLYRVRGNTEAFF.

This clone was seen only a few times. The V gene is TRBV4-3, the J gene TRBJ2-2, with 10 bases that match TRBD2. Trimming at V came to 1 base and at J to 4 bases, leaving 6 bases not matched to a gene. The V gene's germline CDR1 is LGHNA and CDR2 YSLEER. This CDR3 region has 17 residues. The CDR3 region has the DNA TGCGCCAGCAGCCAAGTTCTACTAGCGGGAAGCACCGGGGAGCTGTTTTTT. Amino acid sequence: CASSQVLLAGSTGELFF.

The V and J genes are TRBV20-1 and TRBJ2-1; TRBD2 aligns across 11 bases. CDR1 is DFQATT and CDR2 is SNEGSKA in the germline V gene (reference sequence). V gave up 3 bases and J gave up 9 bases; unmatched junction bases: 4. The CDR3 is 13 amino acids. The CDR3 loop reads CSASLGTSGEQFF. Here the CDR3 DNA reads TGCAGTGCTAGTTTGGGGACTAGCGGTGAGCAGTTCTTC.

This clone was counted a few times. The chain uses TRBV27 and TRBJ2-7; TRBD2 matches 16 bases. Germline trimming cut 5 bases from V and 0 bases from J; bases unmatched to any gene: 16. CDR1 and CDR2 (germline): MNHEY, SMNVEV (reference sequence). The CDR3 loop spans 21 amino acids. The CDR3 spells CASSRQSGLAGGSFSSYEQYF. The CDR3 coding sequence is TGTGCCAGCAGTCGGCAATCGGGACTAGCGGGAGGGTCCTTCAGCTCCTACGAGCAGTACTTC.

This rearrangement joins TRBV28 to TRBJ2-7; 7 nucleotides line up with TRBD1. The germline CDR1 and CDR2 sequences are MDHEN and SYDVKM. CDR3 length: 15 amino acids. V lost 2 bases and J lost 2; bases outside the gene matches: 6. For the CDR3, the DNA is TGTGCCAGCAGTTTACCCACAGGGGACCCCTACGAGCAGTACTTC. Translating it yields CASSLPTGDPYEQYF. Full variable domain (missing parts from reference TRBV28 and TRBJ2-7): DVKVTQSSRYLVKRTGEKVFLECVQDMDHENMFWYRQDPGLGLRLIYFSYDVKMKEKGDIPEGYSVSREKKERFSLILESASTNQTSMYLCASSLPTGDPYEQYFGPGTRLTVT.

This clone was seen a handful of times. Other DNA sequences in this specimen translate into the identical CDR3. The rearrangement links TRBV2 to TRBJ1-6; TRBD1 matches 7 bases. Germline trimming cut 6 bases from V and 7 bases from J; bases unmatched to any gene: 3. Germline V gives CDR1 SNHLY, CDR2 FYNNEI. The CDR3 has 13 residues. CDR3 amino acids: CASSGTENSPLHF. The CDR3 DNA is TGTGCCAGCAGCGGGACAGAGAATTCACCCCTCCACTTT.

This chain uses TRBV28 with TRBJ1-1; D is unresolved. The ends were cut back, 3 bases at V and 2 bases at J, with 13 bases in the middle. The germline V gene encodes CDR1 MDHEN and CDR2 SYDVKM. The CDR3 runs 15 residues. The CDR3 is CASSFFPQVNTEAFF. The CDR3 bases are TGTGCCAGCAGTTTCTTCCCCCAGGTCAACACTGAAGCTTTCTTT.

The chain employs TRBV10-2 and TRBJ2-7, with 14 bases fitting TRBD2. The CDR3 extends over 17 amino acids. Per the germline V gene, CDR1 is WSHSY and CDR2 is SAAADI. Losses at the gene ends were 6 bases for V and 7 bases for J; bases not matched to a gene: 14. The DNA for the CDR3 is TGCGCCAGCAGCCGCGGGGGACTAGCGGGAGAGTCTTGGGAGCAGTACTTC. Protein product: CASSRGGLAGESWEQYF.

The V call is TRBV2, the J call TRBJ1-3; TRBD1 is a possible D gene (5 bases). Germline CDR1 SNHLY, CDR2 FYNNEI. The CDR3 is made up of 15 amino acids. V was pared by 5 bases and J by 0 bases, with 11 bases between. CDR3 in DNA: TGTGCCAGCAGTATGACAGTCAGCTCTGGAAACACCATATATTTT. Translated: CASSMTVSSGNTIYF. The variable domain in full, with the rest retrieved from reference TRBV2 and TRBJ1-3, is EPEVTQTPSHQVTQMGQEVILRCVPISNHLYFYWYRQILGQKVEFLVSFYNNEISEKSEIFDDQFSVERPDGSNFTLKIRSTKLEDSAMYFCASSMTVSSGNTIYFGEGSWLTVV.

The gene calls are TRBV6-1 and TRBJ1-6; unclear D gene. Germline CDR1 is MNHNS and CDR2 is SASEGT. V was shortened by 0 bases and J by 9 bases, with 12 bases between the two germline ends. The CDR3 extends over 15 amino acids. The CDR3 DNA reads as TGTGCCAGCAGTGAAGCGGCCCGCGGGTTTTCACCCCTCCACTTT. Its translation: CASSEAARGFSPLHF.

This sequence joins TRBV6-2 or TRBV6-3 and TRBJ2-1; 8 bases agree with TRBD2. In germline, CDR1 is MNHEY, CDR2 SVGEGT. This CDR3 has 18 residues. The V segment lost 2 bases and the J segment 5 bases; nucleotides outside the gene matches: 14. In DNA form, the CDR3 reads TGTGCCAGCAGTTACCATCAGGCAGGCGGGAGGATCGACAATGAGCAGTTCTTC. This translates into CASSYHQAGGRIDNEQFF.

The chain is built from TRBV30 and TRBJ2-7; perhaps TRBD2 as D (6 bases). The CDR3 sequence is 14 residues long. CDR1 and CDR2 (germline): GTSNPN, SVGIG (reference sequence). Trimming removed 0 bases at V and 3 bases at J, with 12 bases between. CDR3 in DNA: TGTGCCTGGAGTGTCCGGGGGACTTTCTACGAGCAGTACTTC. Translated, it gives CAWSVRGTFYEQYF.

V and J are TRBV7-9 and TRBJ2-7; D is uncertain. Germline loops: CDR1 SEHNR, CDR2 FQNEAQ (reference sequence). The CDR3 runs 14 residues. Trimming removed 2 bases at V and 5 bases at J, with 13 bases between. The CDR3 region is CASSLILGFHEQYF. The DNA of the CDR3 is TGTGCCAGCAGCTTAATTCTCGGGTTTCACGAGCAGTACTTC.

This chain links TRBV10-3 with TRBJ2-2; TRBD2 aligns across 9 bases. The CDR3 runs 15 residues. Trimming at V came to 7 bases and at J to 3 bases, leaving 6 bases not matched to a gene. Germline assignment: CDR1 ENHRY and CDR2 SYGVKD. CDR3 protein: CAIMASGTHTGELFF. In nucleotides, the CDR3 is TGTGCCATCATGGCTAGCGGGACGCACACCGGGGAGCTGTTTTTT.

V gene TRBV5-4 combines with J gene TRBJ2-7; a weak D match, TRBD2 (5 bases). Germline V gene sequence: CDR1 SGHNT, CDR2 YYREEE (reference sequence). The CDR3 length is 16 residues. V lost 3 bases to trimming and J lost 0 bases, with 16 bases between them. The CDR3 here is CASSSRAGGSSYEQYF. In nucleotides, the CDR3 is TGTGCCAGCAGCTCCCGGGCGGGCGGAAGCTCCTACGAGCAGTACTTC.

J is TRBJ2-7 and V is TRBV12-3 or TRBV12-4; 8 bases are a match to TRBD1. This CDR3 region has 12 residues. With V trimmed by 4 bases and J by 9 bases, 5 bases remained unmatched. The CDR3 nucleotides read TGTGCCAGCAGTTCAGGACAGGGCGGGCAGTACTTC. Translated, it gives CASSSGQGGQYF.

V gene TRBV18 combines with J gene TRBJ1-3; no reliable D call. V was cut by 3 bases and J by 6 bases, with 9 bases left in between. CDR1 KGHSH and CDR2 LQKENI come from the germline V gene. CDR3 length: 13 residues. The CDR3 loop reads CASSPNGENTIYF. CDR3 DNA sequence: TGTGCCAGCTCACCGAACGGGGAAAACACCATATATTTT. The whole variable domain, filled in from reference TRBV18 and TRBJ1-3, reads NAGVMQNPRHLVRRRGQEARLRCSPMKGHSHVYWYRQLPEEGLKFMVYLQKENIIDESGMPKERFSAEFPKEGPSILRIQQVVRGDSAAYFCASSPNGENTIYFGEGSWLTVV.

This clone has only one observation. This chain connects TRBV4-1 to TRBJ2-1, with D uncertain. This CDR3 is 16 amino acids long. Germline V gene data show CDR1 as MGHRA and CDR2 as YSYEKL. V was trimmed by 0 bases and J by 2 bases, leaving 11 bases between them. The CDR3 here is CASSQDRANPYNEQFF. The CDR3 DNA follows: TGCGCCAGCAGCCAAGATCGAGCTAACCCCTACAATGAGCAGTTCTTC.

This clone has more than one count but fewer than ten. V usage is TRBV30 and J usage is TRBJ1-5, with TRBD1 matching over 7 bases. The CDR3 covers 15 residues. Looked up from germline, CDR1 is GTSNPN and CDR2 is SVGIG (reference sequence). The trim removed 3 bases at V and 3 bases at J, leaving 8 bases unmatched. The CDR3 region has the DNA TGTGCCTGGAGGGCTCCGACAGGGAACAATCAGCCCCAGCATTTT. Amino acids: CAWRAPTGNNQPQHF.

V and J are TRBV4-3 and TRBJ1-1; D is undetermined. The CDR3 runs 14 residues. V lost 4 bases and J lost 1, with 10 bases in between. The germline gives CDR1 LGHNA, CDR2 YSLEER. This CDR3 reads CASSLGRTNTEAFF. The CDR3 DNA follows: TGCGCCAGCAGCCTCGGTCGTACGAACACTGAAGCTTTCTTT.

The V gene is TRBV5-8, the J gene TRBJ2-7, with TRBD1 matching 8 bases. The CDR3 length is 17 residues. The germline CDR1 and CDR2 sequences are SGHTS and YDEGEE. V lost 4 bases to trimming and J lost 5 bases; unmatched junction nucleotides: 17. The CDR3 DNA reads as TGTGCCAGCAGCCCACATTTCCGGGACAGGTTAGCGGACGAGCAGTACTTC. This gives the protein CASSPHFRDRLADEQYF.

In DNA, the CDR3 is TGTGCCAGCAGCTTGGACTTAAACACCGGGGAGCTGTTTTTT. Translated, it gives CASSLDLNTGELFF. The chain couples TRBV28 to TRBJ2-2, with D possibly TRBD2 on 5 matching bases. Germline values: CDR1 MDHEN, CDR2 SYDVKM. The V and J ends lost 6 bases and 2 bases respectively, with 10 bases between them. This CDR3 spans 14 amino acids. The whole variable domain, filled in from reference TRBV28 and TRBJ2-2, reads DVKVTQSSRYLVKRTGEKVFLECVQDMDHENMFWYRQDPGLGLRLIYFSYDVKMKEKGDIPEGYSVSREKKERFSLILESASTNQTSMYLCASSLDLNTGELFFGEGSRLTVL.

V is TRBV18 and J is TRBJ2-7; D is uncertain. Per germline, CDR1 KGHSH and CDR2 LQKENI. Trimming pared 3 bases from V and 5 bases from J, leaving 8 bases between. The CDR3 loop spans 12 amino acids. In nucleotides, the CDR3 is TGTGCCAGCTCACCGCTCGGAGACGAGCAGTACTTC. This sequence encodes CASSPLGDEQYF.

The rearrangement uses TRBV7-6 and TRBJ1-5; no clear D. The germline gives CDR1 SGHVS, CDR2 FNYEAQ. V lost 4 bases to trimming and J lost 5 bases, with 18 bases between them. The CDR3 contains 16 residues. In DNA form, the CDR3 reads TGTGCCAGCAGCTCCAAGATAGAGAGAAGCGATCAGCCCCAGCATTTT. Encoded protein: CASSSKIERSDQPQHF. Drawing the rest from reference TRBV7-6 and TRBJ1-5, the complete variable domain is GAGVSQSPRYKVTKRGQDVALRCDPISGHVSLYWYRQALGQGPEFLTYFNYEAQQDKSGLPNDRFSAERPEGSISTLTIQRTEQRDSAMYRCASSSKIERSDQPQHFGDGTRLSIL.

Concerning this clone itself: The sample contains more than one DNA sequence encoding this CDR3. The V gene is TRBV27, the J gene TRBJ2-1, with TRBD2 matching over 8 bases. CDR1 and CDR2 from the germline V gene are MNHEY and SMNVEV (reference sequence). V shed 7 bases, J shed 4 bases, and the junction held 9 bases outside the gene matches. The CDR3 is 15 residues long. CDR3 amino acids: CASTSGTSVYNEQFF. CDR3 sequence (DNA): TGTGCCAGCACGTCCGGGACTAGTGTTTACAATGAGCAGTTCTTC.

This sequence joins TRBV30 and TRBJ2-3, with 9 bases identical to TRBD2. The ends lost 5 bases at V and 5 bases at J; junction bases unmatched: 17. Germline V gene lookup returns CDR1 GTSNPN and CDR2 SVGIG (reference sequence). This CDR3 has 17 residues. CDR3 bases: TGTGCCTGGCGTGGTCTCCGGACTAGCGATATTCAAGATACGCAGTATTTT. This sequence encodes CAWRGLRTSDIQDTQYF. The full variable domain, rest sourced from reference TRBV30 and TRBJ2-3, is SQTIHQWPATLVQPVGSPLSLECTVEGTSNPNLYWYRQAAGRGLQLLFYSVGIGQISSEVPQNLSASRPQDRQFILSSKKLLLSDSGFYLCAWRGLRTSDIQDTQYFGPGTRLTVL.

This sequence joins TRBV28 and TRBJ2-4; TRBD1 might be the D (5 bases). CDR1 MDHEN and CDR2 SYDVKM come from the germline V gene. Between the trimmed V and J ends, which lost 4 bases and 1 base, there was a span of 11 bases. The CDR3 totals 15 residues. The CDR3 reads CASSSRTMAKNIQYF. CDR3 nucleotide sequence: TGTGCCAGCAGTTCAAGGACAATGGCCAAAAACATTCAGTACTTC.

The V and J genes are TRBV30 and TRBJ2-2; 8 bases align to TRBD1. CDR3 size: 14 residues. V trimming: 5 bases; J trimming: 3 bases; junction bases outside the gene matches: 5. Germline assignment: CDR1 GTSNPN and CDR2 SVGIG (reference sequence). CDR3 sequence: CAWRTGTDTGELFF. For the CDR3, the DNA is TGTGCCTGGCGGACAGGGACCGACACCGGGGAGCTGTTTTTT.

The chain joins TRBV28 to TRBJ2-5; TRBD2 agrees at 7 bases. V trimming: 6 bases; J trimming: 2 bases; junction bases outside the gene matches: 9. CDR1 is MDHEN and CDR2 is SYDVKM in the germline V gene. The CDR3 sequence is 15 residues long. Here the CDR3 reads CASREAGVGQETQYF. The CDR3 DNA reads as TGTGCCAGCAGGGAGGCGGGAGTTGGACAAGAGACCCAGTACTTC.